The 32 T cell receptor beta chains below were found in one sample sequenced in a study of shared clonotypes between healthy human individuals. Libraries were prepared by immunoSEQ multiplex PCR; TCRdb keeps only in-frame clonotypes and omits some of them. In the table there are millions of clones, about 93% of which are singletons. Naivety among CD8 cells was defined by CD45RO negativity and positive CCR7 selection, thereby excluding terminally differentiated effector memory CD45RA+ cells. The sample taken for sequencing was naive CD8+ T cells from PBMCs. Receptor source: a man aged 18 to 29 in good health. Some clones in this sample may be carry-over from other donors' samples.

The chain carries TRBV28 and TRBJ2-7; perhaps TRBD2 as D (5 bases). This CDR3 contains 16 residues. Germline CDR1 is MDHEN and CDR2 is SYDVKM. The V gene lost 7 bases and the J gene lost 1 base, with 20 bases spanning the gap. The CDR3 sequence is CASTSFIEGESYEQYF. The DNA of the CDR3 is TGTGCCAGCACCTCATTCATTGAGGGAGAGTCCTACGAGCAGTACTTC. Full variable domain (rest looked up from reference TRBV28 and TRBJ2-7): DVKVTQSSRYLVKRTGEKVFLECVQDMDHENMFWYRQDPGLGLRLIYFSYDVKMKEKGDIPEGYSVSREKKERFSLILESASTNQTSMYLCASTSFIEGESYEQYFGPGTRLTVT.

This rearrangement joins TRBV27 to TRBJ1-5; D uncertain. The germline V gene encodes CDR1 MNHEY and CDR2 SMNVEV (reference sequence). The CDR3 consists of 16 residues. The ends were cut back, 1 base at V and 4 bases at J, with 14 bases in the middle. The CDR3 is CASSLLTNLGNQPQHF. The CDR3 DNA is TGTGCCAGCAGTTTATTAACGAATCTAGGGAATCAGCCCCAGCATTTT.

The CDR3 DNA is TGTGCCAGCAGCTATCGGGGACAGCTCGCCTACGAGCAGTACTTC. It translates to CASSYRGQLAYEQYF. The chain links TRBV6-5 to TRBJ2-7; 7 bases line up with TRBD1. The CDR3 has 15 amino acids. The ends lost 6 bases at V and 2 bases at J; junction bases unmatched: 10. The germline gives CDR1 MNHEY, CDR2 SVGAGI.

This chain joins TRBV5-1 and TRBJ1-2, with D possibly being TRBD1 (6 bases). The V end was cut by 5 bases, the J end by 6 bases, with 11 bases between. The germline gives CDR1 SGHRS, CDR2 YFSETQ. The CDR3 extends over 12 amino acids. CDR3 sequence (DNA): TGCGCCAGCAGTTCGGCAGGGGATGGCTACACCTTC. This translates into CASSSAGDGYTF.

The chain recombines TRBV19 with TRBJ1-5; D call uncertain. Germline lookup yields CDR1 LNHDA and CDR2 SQIVND (reference sequence). This CDR3 region has 15 residues. The V and J ends lost 9 bases and 0 bases respectively, with 15 bases between them. In nucleotides, the CDR3 is TGTGCCAGCAGACCCAGCGTTAATAGCAATCAGCCCCAGCATTTT. Translation gives CASRPSVNSNQPQHF.

The chain combines TRBV9 with TRBJ2-1, with 11 bases matching TRBD1. This CDR3 region has 18 residues. The trim removed 4 bases at V and 9 bases at J, leaving 18 bases unmatched. CDR1 and CDR2 (germline): SGDLS, YYNGEE. The CDR3 loop is CASSHNLAGTGGSVEQFF. In DNA form, the CDR3 reads TGTGCCAGCAGCCACAACCTCGCCGGGACAGGGGGTTCGGTTGAGCAGTTCTTC.

The gene calls are TRBV7-8 and TRBJ1-5, with unresolved D. Germline V gene data show CDR1 as SGHVS and CDR2 as FQNEAQ. This CDR3 has 15 amino acids. V lost 1 base and J 7 bases, leaving 14 bases between the germline ends. CDR3: CASSLEVGGNQPQHF. CDR3 coding DNA: TGTGCCAGCAGCTTAGAAGTGGGAGGGAACCAGCCCCAGCATTTT.

The rearrangement links TRBV11-3 to TRBJ1-3; 7 bases line up with TRBD1. The CDR3 loop spans 13 amino acids. V lost 8 bases, J lost 3 bases, and 4 bases stayed unmatched. Germline loops: CDR1 SGHNT, CDR2 YENEEA. In nucleotides, the CDR3 is TGTGCCAGCCCTCCAGGGGGTGGAAACACCATATATTTT. This sequence encodes CASPPGGGNTIYF.

V is TRBV13 and J is TRBJ2-7; D is unclear. Germline V gene sequence: CDR1 PRHDT, CDR2 FYEKMQ (reference sequence). V shed 5 bases and J shed 3 bases, with 11 bases lying between them. The CDR3 is 13 residues long. The CDR3 sequence is CASSPRHNYEQYF. CDR3 DNA sequence: TGTGCCAGCAGCCCGCGACACAACTACGAGCAGTACTTC.

The rearrangement links TRBV27 to TRBJ2-1; TRBD1 agrees at 7 bases. CDR1 and CDR2 (germline): MNHEY, SMNVEV (reference sequence). This CDR3 contains 15 residues. J was trimmed by 4 bases and V by 4 bases; bases with no gene match: 7. The CDR3 reads CASSYRDRSYNEQFF. In nucleotides, the CDR3 is TGTGCCAGCAGTTACCGGGACAGATCTTACAATGAGCAGTTCTTC.

The V and J genes are TRBV28 and TRBJ2-3; TRBD2 is a possible D gene (5 bases). Deletions cut 3 bases from V and 8 bases from J, with 15 bases between. Looked up from germline, CDR1 is MDHEN and CDR2 is SYDVKM. This CDR3 spans 14 amino acids. The CDR3 spells CASSFGDSLGTQYF. Here the CDR3 DNA reads TGTGCCAGCAGTTTCGGGGATTCGTTGGGTACGCAGTATTTT. The complete variable domain, with remaining parts taken from reference TRBV28 and TRBJ2-3, reads DVKVTQSSRYLVKRTGEKVFLECVQDMDHENMFWYRQDPGLGLRLIYFSYDVKMKEKGDIPEGYSVSREKKERFSLILESASTNQTSMYLCASSFGDSLGTQYFGPGTRLTVL.

V usage is TRBV5-1 and J usage is TRBJ2-7, with D unresolved. The CDR3 loop spans 17 amino acids. V lost 2 bases to trimming and J lost 7 bases, with 25 bases between them. Germline V gene sequence: CDR1 SGHRS, CDR2 YFSETQ. The CDR3 nucleotides are TGCGCCAGCAGCTTATTATACCGGACGGCGGAGAGTTGGGAGCAGTACTTC. Translating it yields CASSLLYRTAESWEQYF.

The chain combines TRBV13 with TRBJ2-1, with 9 bases aligning to TRBD2. After removal of 5 bases from V and 10 bases from J, the junction contained 12 bases not matched to a gene. CDR3 length: 15 amino acids. Germline values: CDR1 PRHDT, CDR2 FYEKMQ (reference sequence). The CDR3 is CASSPRVAGAREQFF. The CDR3 bases are TGTGCCAGCAGCCCCCGGGTAGCGGGAGCCAGGGAGCAGTTCTTC.

As DNA, the CDR3 is TGTGCCAGCAGTCCCCGGGTCCATGCCTCTGGAAACACCATATATTTT. It codes for CASSPRVHASGNTIYF. This rearrangement joins TRBV28 to TRBJ1-3; D gene uncertain. The CDR3 loop spans 16 amino acids. Trimming pared 5 bases from V and 0 bases from J, leaving 14 bases between. Germline loops: CDR1 MDHEN, CDR2 SYDVKM.

The chain recombines TRBV11-2 with TRBJ2-7; D is undetermined. CDR3 length: 17 amino acids. V gave up 3 bases and J gave up 2 bases, with 20 bases separating them. From germline, CDR1 is SGHAT and CDR2 FQNNGV. This CDR3 reads CASSFLPRKGNAYEQYF. As DNA, the CDR3 is TGTGCCAGCAGCTTTCTGCCGCGGAAAGGGAACGCCTACGAGCAGTACTTC.

The V call is TRBV27, the J call TRBJ2-3; D uncertain. The CDR3 is 13 amino acids. The V gene's germline CDR1 is MNHEY and CDR2 SMNVEV (reference sequence). Trimming took off 6 bases at V and 6 bases at J, with 13 bases between the two ends. CDR3 in amino acids: CASSLFRLDTQYF. CDR3 coding DNA: TGTGCCAGCAGCCTTTTTCGTCTGGATACGCAGTATTTT.

This chain uses TRBV14 with TRBJ2-7, with D uncertain. Trimming removed 4 bases from V and 6 bases from J, with 13 bases in between. The CDR3 contains 13 residues. Germline CDR1 reads SGHDN; CDR2 reads FVKESK. CDR3 amino acids: CASSRMKTSEQYF. In nucleotides, the CDR3 is TGTGCCAGCAGCCGAATGAAAACGAGCGAGCAGTACTTC.

This chain connects TRBV6-1 to TRBJ1-2, with D maybe TRBD1 (5 bases). Germline assignment: CDR1 MNHNS and CDR2 SASEGT. The V end was cut by 10 bases, the J end by 4 bases, with 16 bases between. The CDR3 spans 13 residues. The chain's CDR3 is CATGVVSGYGYTF. The DNA for the CDR3 is TGTGCCACGGGGGTAGTGTCCGGCTATGGCTACACCTTC.

The chain links TRBV7-9 to TRBJ1-6; D unclear. Germline V gene lookup returns CDR1 SEHNR and CDR2 FQNEAQ (reference sequence). This CDR3 comprises 13 residues. V was trimmed by 4 bases and J by 9 bases, leaving 10 bases between them. The CDR3 loop is CASSSGMFSPLHF. CDR3 nucleotides: TGTGCCAGCAGCTCGGGCATGTTTTCACCCCTCCACTTT.

The genes are TRBV6-5 and TRBJ1-2, with D perhaps TRBD1 (6 bases). Germline V lookup: CDR1 MNHEY, CDR2 SVGAGI. Deletions cut 4 bases from V and 5 bases from J, with 14 bases between. This CDR3 has 14 residues. CDR3 coding DNA: TGTGCCAGCAGTTTCCCCGGGGGGCTTTATGGCTACACCTTC. As protein: CASSFPGGLYGYTF.

The DNA for the CDR3 is TGTGCCAGCAGCCATCAGAGCGGGCCCTCCTACAATGAGCAGTTCTTC. Protein product: CASSHQSGPSYNEQFF. This chain connects TRBV16 to TRBJ2-1; D is perhaps TRBD2 (6 bases). CDR3 length: 16 residues. The V end was cut by 3 bases, the J end by 0 bases, with 12 bases between. CDR1 is KGHSY and CDR2 is FQNENV in the germline V gene.

The V gene is TRBV7-9, the J gene TRBJ1-2; 7 bases fit TRBD1. J lost 5 bases, V lost 4 bases, and 7 bases had no gene match. Germline CDR1 SEHNR, CDR2 FQNEAQ (reference sequence). The CDR3 consists of 14 residues. DNA of the CDR3: TGTGCCAGCAGCTCCCCGGACAGGCCATATGGCTACACCTTC. It is translated as CASSSPDRPYGYTF.

The CDR3 DNA reads as TGTGCCATCAGTGAGTCGAGGCCTAATGAAAAACTGTTTTTT. Its protein is CAISESRPNEKLFF. V is TRBV10-3 and J is TRBJ1-4; D call uncertain. The CDR3 contains 14 residues. Germline V gene sequence: CDR1 ENHRY, CDR2 SYGVKD. V was cut by 0 bases and J by 3 bases, with 5 bases left in between.

This sequence joins TRBV9 and TRBJ2-1; D may correspond to TRBD1 or TRBD2 (5 bases each). The CDR3 covers 13 residues. Germline V CDR1 and CDR2: SGDLS, YYNGEE. The V gene lost 4 bases and the J gene lost 8 bases, with 13 bases spanning the gap. In nucleotides, the CDR3 is TGTGCCAGCAGCCCCGGAGAGGGGTATGAGCAGTTCTTC. Translation gives CASSPGEGYEQFF.

This rearrangement joins TRBV29-1 to TRBJ2-2; TRBD1 matches 8 bases. The CDR3 is 15 amino acids. The V gene's germline CDR1 is SQVTM and CDR2 ANQGSEA. V shed 4 bases, J shed 6 bases, and the junction held 10 bases outside the gene matches. The CDR3 bases are TGCAGCGTTGCCCAGGGGGCGACGGGGCCCGGGGAGCTGTTTTTT. It translates to CSVAQGATGPGELFF.

The chain joins TRBV21-1 to TRBJ2-1. TRBV21-1 is an annotated pseudogene. The CDR3 runs to 16 residues. CDR3 region: CASSKEEGTGDNEQFF. In DNA form, the CDR3 reads TGTGCCAGCAGCAAAGAAGAGGGGACCGGGGATAATGAGCAGTTCTTC.

The chain employs TRBV19 and TRBJ1-1; D is perhaps TRBD1 (5 bases). Trimming shortened V by 7 bases and J by 0 bases, and 15 bases separated the two germline ends. The CDR3 runs 15 residues. Germline V gene lookup returns CDR1 LNHDA and CDR2 SQIVND (reference sequence). The CDR3, as DNA: TGTGCCAGTAACGGCGGGGGAACAGTGAACACTGAAGCTTTCTTT. It specifies CASNGGGTVNTEAFF.

The chain joins TRBV9 to TRBJ1-1; the D is unclear. The CDR3 totals 15 residues. The V gene lost 3 bases and the J gene lost 1 base, with 13 bases spanning the gap. The germline CDR1 and CDR2 sequences are SGDLS and YYNGEE. This CDR3 is CASSEDGGRNTEAFF. The CDR3 coding sequence is TGTGCCAGCAGCGAAGACGGCGGGAGGAACACTGAAGCTTTCTTT.

V usage is TRBV5-6 and J usage is TRBJ2-3; perhaps TRBD1 as D (5 bases). Germline loops: CDR1 SGHDT, CDR2 YYEEEE. The CDR3 consists of 12 residues. The germline V and J ends were trimmed by 4 bases and 7 bases, with 10 bases remaining between them. The CDR3: CASSGRTNTQYF. The CDR3 DNA reads as TGTGCCAGCAGCGGTCGGACAAATACGCAGTATTTT.

The V and J genes are TRBV20-1 and TRBJ2-7; D is ambiguous. CDR3 size: 11 residues. Germline lookup yields CDR1 DFQATT and CDR2 SNEGSKA (reference sequence). V dropped 4 bases and J dropped 6 bases, with 10 bases sitting between them. CDR3 loop: CSATRVREQYF. The CDR3, as DNA: TGCAGTGCTACTAGGGTACGCGAGCAGTACTTC.

A single count supports this clone. The chain couples TRBV9 to TRBJ2-5; 9 positions agree with TRBD2. Trimming cost V 3 bases and J 3 bases; bases outside gene matches: 9. Germline-derived CDR1 and CDR2 are SGDLS and YYNGEE. The CDR3 covers 16 residues. The CDR3 region is CASSEGGGRAEETQYF. Here the CDR3 DNA reads TGTGCCAGCAGCGAAGGGGGCGGGAGGGCCGAAGAGACCCAGTACTTC. Complete variable domain (other parts from reference TRBV9 and TRBJ2-5): DSGVTQTPKHLITATGQRVTLRCSPRSGDLSVYWYQQSLDQGLQFLIQYYNGEERAKGNILERFSAQQFPDLHSELNLSSLELGDSALYFCASSEGGGRAEETQYFGPGTRLLVL.

The V call is TRBV4-1, the J call TRBJ2-5; 10 nucleotides align to TRBD2. Germline V gene lookup returns CDR1 MGHRA and CDR2 YSYEKL. The CDR3 is made up of 16 amino acids. V was pared by 3 bases and J by 5 bases, with 9 bases of the junction left unmatched. The CDR3 region is CASSHSSGSLLETQYF. CDR3 coding DNA: TGCGCCAGCAGCCACTCTAGCGGGAGTCTGTTGGAGACCCAGTACTTC.